This T cell receptor beta chain is drawn from a study of control samples from healthy donors and cancer patients. TCRdb keeps only in-frame clones here, not all; method: immunoSEQ multiplex PCR. This sample carries about 110,000 clones, about nine tenths of them seen once, and the ten largest clones take 7.8%. The sequence was collected from a woman aged 18-35 years in good health. Sequencing was carried out using blood.

CDR3 residues: CASSLAGTHAFF. In DNA form, the CDR3 reads TGTGCCAGCAGCTTAGCGGGAACTCACGCGTTCTTC. This chain links TRBV7-2 with TRBJ2-1; D is unresolved. Trimming stripped 0 bases from V and 15 bases from J, with 12 bases between. The CDR3 is made up of 12 amino acids. Per the germline V gene, CDR1 is SGHTA and CDR2 is FQGNSA.